This T cell receptor beta chain was identified in a study of glioma-infiltrating T cells after dendritic cell vaccination. This CDR3 has 14 amino acids. Germline V gives CDR1 SQVTM, CDR2 ANQGSEA. Of note for this clone: One junction end disagrees with the germline gene, perhaps due to a read error.

Up to about 2 ug genomic DNA was used for TCRB CDR3 amplification. Amplification used 60 V beta primers and 13 J beta primers. Measured with immunoSEQ multiplex PCR; TCRdb has only the in-frame clones, and not every one. The data show 100,000 or so clones, around 90% seen once. As for time point: after dendritic cell vaccination, including at tumor progression/relapse. PBMC sampling occurred before vaccination, two weeks after the third dose, and at progression. The TCR comes from a human donor with glioblastoma. The chain couples TRBV29-1 to TRBJ2-5; possible D gene TRBD1, 5 bases. The sequences come from blood, collected after dendritic cell vaccination. In nucleotides, the CDR3 is TGCAGCCTCGGGCAGGGTCGTAACCAAGGGACCCAGTACTTC. Its protein is CSLGQGRNQGTQYF. The variable domain in full, with the rest retrieved from reference TRBV29-1 and TRBJ2-5, is SAVISQKPSRDICQRGTSLTIQCQVDSQVTMMFWYRQQPGQSLTLIATANQGSEATYESGFVIDKFPISRPNLTFSTLTVSNMSPEDSSIYLCSLGQGRNQGTQYFGPGTRLLVL.